This TCR beta chain was observed in a study of identifying expanded T cells in peripheral blood (dated by TCRdb to about 2019). Background on the whole study: Technical replicates were generated by sequencing separate aliquots of the same genomic DNA pool, and four replicates were compared pairwise. The investigation overall reported the following: The binomial model flagged around 1.2 differentially abundant clones between technical replicates, compared with about 16.4 over about 2 weeks and 18 to 20 over around 4 weeks. Across all healthy-donor time intervals, the beta-binomial model significantly cut both the number of clones called differentially abundant and the false-positive rate. Variance in clone template counts between roughly two-week samples significantly increased with total template count across all healthy donors. The authors expected that over much longer intervals, such as months to years, biological variance in healthy repertoires might increase even further.

The CDR3 runs 14 residues from the cysteine to the phenylalanine. The CDR3 DNA has 42 bases and is translated from base 1. CDR1 and CDR2 are drawn from the germline V gene: MDHEN, SYDVKM. For this chain, trimming is 2 bases at the V end and 4 bases at the J end, and the number of junction bases without a gene match is 3. During the collection period, no infections or other immune events were recorded for the healthy donors. Healthy-donor blood repertoires served as a training cohort to calibrate time-dependent variance in a beta-binomial model of T-cell clone differential abundance. The training cohort comprised 10 healthy donors, 3 female and 7 male. On average the donors were around 45 years old, and their ages spanned 29 to 64 years. Whole blood from each healthy donor was obtained from a commercial supplier and was collected at three time points roughly 13 days apart. For immunosequencing, genomic DNA was extracted from whole blood that had not been sorted.

The immunoSEQ Assay, which uses bias-controlled multiplex PCR amplification of genomic DNA, was used to profile TCRbeta CDR3 regions. In the original analysis: The absolute abundance of each unique TCRbeta CDR3 region was quantified after sequences were collapsed and filtered. Two models were used to test differential abundance: a binomial model (Fisher-equivalent) and a beta-binomial model that adds time-dependent variance fitted from healthy donors. Clones with fewer than 5 combined templates were excluded, and clones with Benjamini-Hochberg FDR below 0.01 were called differentially abundant. The form v = (b*log(k)+a)^2 was used to model beta-binomial variance as a function of total template count across the two samples. TCRdb obtained this table from immuneACCESS and retained in-frame rearrangements with V and J assigned. These tables miss some clones; where compared with another copy, unresolved V genes account for less than half of the shortfall, and the remainder is unexplained. Clone size and V and J calls were adopted from that table, with D and trimming inferred from the DNA. This sample is represented by approximately 91,000 clones; around 88% of them were singletons. The leading ten clones occupy roughly 4% of the sample.

Comment on this clone: Its antigen remains unidentified. No qualities accompany the bases; no much larger clone lies one base away.

Sequenced material: blood. This receptor chain uses TRBV28 and TRBJ1-1, with 8 bases matching TRBD1. This clonotype was sampled from a person aged 18 to 70 in good health. The bases are TGTGCCAGCAGTTTAACTCAGGGGGCCACTGAAGCTTTCTTT. This is translated as CASSLTQGATEAFF. Full variable domain (CDR3 extended with the reference TRBV28 and TRBJ1-1 proteins): DVKVTQSSRYLVKRTGEKVFLECVQDMDHENMFWYRQDPGLGLRLIYFSYDVKMKEKGDIPEGYSVSREKKERFSLILESASTNQTSMYLCASSLTQGATEAFFGQGTRLTVV.